This TCR beta chain is drawn from a study of CD8 T cells in ankylosing spondylitis. Researchers built TCR beta libraries using quantitative 5'-RACE with molecular barcodes. TCRdb used MiXCR to reprocess the 5' RACE reads, holding one entry per CDR3 protein. The sample records roughly 450,000 distinct CDR3 sequences, about 25% being singletons. The CDR3 sequence is 16 residues long. Germline V gene data show CDR1 as MNHNS and CDR2 as SASEGT. V shed 6 bases, J shed 4 bases, and the junction held 6 bases outside the gene matches. Study-level findings and limits: Within ankylosing spondylitis blood, a TCR beta motif made up of eight or nine highly homologous variants appeared to be characteristic. Enrichment of disease-linked clones was reportedly significant in matched ankylosing spondylitis synovial fluid. Some of these motif variants have turned up before, in reports on reactive arthritis synovial fluid and blood. Peripheral blood held disease-linked clones only at relatively low frequency, and these were CD8+.

This clonotype was detected a few times. Antigen: not known. What was sequenced was blood, either unsorted or a sorted T cell fraction (not recorded which). V is TRBV6-1 and J is TRBJ2-1, with 13 bases identical to TRBD2. This sequence originates from a male donor with ankylosing spondylitis. CDR3 bases: TGTGCCAGCAGGGGGACTAGCGGGAATCAATACAATGAGCAGTTCTTC. It is translated as CASRGTSGNQYNEQFF.